One sample yielded the 7 T cell receptor beta chains listed below, sequenced in a study of OX40 agonist ivuxolimab in advanced cancers. Clones were read by immunoSEQ multiplex PCR, and TCRdb kept only the in-frame ones, dropping some. Here the sample spans around 40,000 clones, 60% to 85% being singletons. The source was CD4+ or CD8+ T cells sorted from blood, collected in a trial of the OX40 agonist ivuxolimab. The receptors originated from an adult with an advanced solid tumor such as melanoma, head and neck, liver or kidney cancer.

The rearrangement links TRBV10-2 to TRBJ1-1; D possibly corresponds to TRBD1 (5 bases). The CDR3 loop spans 12 amino acids. Germline CDR1 and CDR2: WSHSY and SAAADI. Trimming pared 10 bases from V and 1 base from J, leaving 10 bases between. The DNA for the CDR3 is TGCGCCACCTTTGACAGGAACACTGAAGCTTTCTTT. This translates into CATFDRNTEAFF.

V usage is TRBV10-3 and J usage is TRBJ1-2; D remains unclear. CDR1 and CDR2 (germline): ENHRY, SYGVKD. This CDR3 is 11 amino acids long. V dropped 5 bases and J dropped 4 bases, with 5 bases sitting between them. The CDR3 loop reads CAISSGYGYTF. CDR3 DNA sequence: TGTGCCATCAGTTCCGGCTATGGCTACACCTTC.

The chain couples TRBV5-1 to TRBJ1-1; D might be TRBD1 (6 bases). This CDR3 is built from 13 residues. V lost 6 bases and J lost 9, with 18 bases in between. Germline V lookup: CDR1 SGHRS, CDR2 YFSETQ. The CDR3 bases are TGCGCCAGCAAACTGAACAGGGAAGGTAAAGCTTTCTTT. Translated: CASKLNREGKAFF.

The chain recombines TRBV7-3 with TRBJ2-1; 9 nucleotides agree with TRBD2. Germline lookup yields CDR1 SGHTA and CDR2 FQGTGA. The CDR3 has 14 residues. V trimming: 3 bases; J trimming: 5 bases; junction bases outside the gene matches: 2. The CDR3 region has the DNA TGTGCCAGCAGCTTGGCGGGGGGGCACAATGAGCAGTTCTTC. Residues: CASSLAGGHNEQFF. Full variable domain (rest looked up from reference TRBV7-3 and TRBJ2-1): GAGVSQTPSNKVTEKGKYVELRCDPISGHTALYWYRQSLGQGPEFLIYFQGTGAADDSGLPNDRFFAVRPEGSVSTLKIQRTERGDSAVYLCASSLAGGHNEQFFGPGTRLTVL.

The chain links TRBV10-3 to TRBJ2-1; perhaps D is TRBD1 or TRBD2 (5 bases each). This CDR3 is built from 12 residues. CDR1 and CDR2 (germline): ENHRY, SYGVKD. V was shortened by 5 bases and J by 10 bases, with 12 bases between the two germline ends. The CDR3 here is CAISWDQREQFF. As DNA, the CDR3 is TGTGCCATCAGTTGGGACCAACGGGAGCAGTTCTTC.

The chain combines TRBV2 with TRBJ2-5; 11 positions agree with TRBD2. The J call may be incorrect, as the DNA end agrees better with TRBJ2-7. This CDR3 has 14 residues. The germline CDR1 and CDR2 sequences are SNHLY and FYNNEI. CDR3 coding DNA: TGTGCCAGCAGTGGACTAGCGGGGTACTACGAGCAGTACTTC. It specifies CASSGLAGYYEQYF.

The chain is built from TRBV11-2 and TRBJ2-1; 15 bases are a match to TRBD2. Trimming removed 4 bases from V and 9 bases from J; junction bases left unmatched: 7. The germline V gene encodes CDR1 SGHAT and CDR2 FQNNGV. The CDR3 runs 16 residues. CDR3 sequence reads: CASSSPGLAGGGEQFF. The CDR3 DNA is TGTGCCAGCAGCTCACCGGGACTAGCGGGGGGAGGTGAGCAGTTCTTC.